The entry below describes one T cell receptor (beta chain). Clones were sequenced by immunoSEQ multiplex PCR, and TCRdb holds only the in-frame ones, with some missing. Here the sample spans around 79,000 clones, just under 85% being singletons. The CDR3 contains 15 residues. CDR1 and CDR2 (germline): MNHNS, SASEGT. Trimming cost V 2 bases and J 4 bases, with 13 bases left between them. These data originate in a study of PD-L1 blockade in urothelial cancer. Turning to the study itself: Blood underwent analysis 3 weeks (second dose) and 6 weeks after treatment began. There were a median of approximately 150,000 T cells in blood samples.

Time point here: pretreatment peripheral blood. The source was PBMCs, collected around atezolizumab (anti-PD-L1) treatment. The chain has TRBV6-1 and TRBJ2-3, with a possible D match to TRBD1 (6 bases). The clonotype comes from a man aged 40-55 years with urothelial cancer. CDR3 coding DNA: TGTGCCAGCAGTGAATTGGGGACAATGGCAGATACGCAGTATTTT. It specifies CASSELGTMADTQYF.